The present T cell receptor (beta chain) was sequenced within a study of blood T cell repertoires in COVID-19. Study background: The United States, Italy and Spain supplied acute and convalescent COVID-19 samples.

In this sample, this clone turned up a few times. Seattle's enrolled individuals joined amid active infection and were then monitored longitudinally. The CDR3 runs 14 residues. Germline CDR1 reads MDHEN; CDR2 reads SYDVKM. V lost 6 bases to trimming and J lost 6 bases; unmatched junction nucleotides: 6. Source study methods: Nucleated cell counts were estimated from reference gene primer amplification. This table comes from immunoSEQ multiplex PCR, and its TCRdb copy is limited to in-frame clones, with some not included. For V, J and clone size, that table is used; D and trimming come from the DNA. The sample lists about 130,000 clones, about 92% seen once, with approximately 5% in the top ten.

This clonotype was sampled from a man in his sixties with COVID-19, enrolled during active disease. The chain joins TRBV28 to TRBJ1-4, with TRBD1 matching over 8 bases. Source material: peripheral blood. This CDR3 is CASSPRDRHEKLFF. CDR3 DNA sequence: TGTGCCAGCAGCCCCCGGGACAGGCATGAAAAACTGTTTTTT. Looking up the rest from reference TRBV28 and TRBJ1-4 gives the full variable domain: DVKVTQSSRYLVKRTGEKVFLECVQDMDHENMFWYRQDPGLGLRLIYFSYDVKMKEKGDIPEGYSVSREKKERFSLILESASTNQTSMYLCASSPRDRHEKLFFGSGTQLSVL.